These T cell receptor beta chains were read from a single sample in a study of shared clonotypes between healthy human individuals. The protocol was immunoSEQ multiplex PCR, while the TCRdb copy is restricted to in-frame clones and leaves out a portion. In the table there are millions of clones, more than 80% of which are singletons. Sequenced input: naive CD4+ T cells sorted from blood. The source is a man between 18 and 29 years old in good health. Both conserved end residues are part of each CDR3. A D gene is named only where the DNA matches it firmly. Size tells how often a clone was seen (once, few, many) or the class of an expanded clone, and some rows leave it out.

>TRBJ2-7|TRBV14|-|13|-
TGTGCCAGCAGCCGCACGAGCTCCTACGAGCAGTACTTC
CASSRTSSYEQYF
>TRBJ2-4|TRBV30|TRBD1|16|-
TGTGCCTGGGCCCCCCGGGACAGTGGGGCCAAAAACATTCAGTACTTC
CAWAPRDSGAKNIQYF
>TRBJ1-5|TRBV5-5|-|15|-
TGTGCCAGCAGCTTGGTTGCAGGGGCGGCTCAGCCCCAGCATTTT
CASSLVAGAAQPQHF
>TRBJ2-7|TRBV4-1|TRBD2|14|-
TGCGCCAGCAGCCAAGGAACTAGCGGGAGCAAACAGTACTTC
CASSQGTSGSKQYF
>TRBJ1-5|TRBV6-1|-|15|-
TGTGCCAGCAGTGAACCCGGGACGGGTAATCAGCCCCAGCATTTT
CASSEPGTGNQPQHF
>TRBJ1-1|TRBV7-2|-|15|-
TGTGCCAGCAGCTTATCTGCATTGGTGAACACTGAAGCTTTCTTT
CASSLSALVNTEAFF
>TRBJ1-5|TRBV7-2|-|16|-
TGTGCCAGCAGCCCTGCTCCGACAGTCGGGGTTCAGCCCCAGCATTTT
CASSPAPTVGVQPQHF
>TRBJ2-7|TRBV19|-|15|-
TGTGCCAGTAGTATAGATAGGGGAAGTTTCTACGAGCAGTACTTC
CASSIDRGSFYEQYF
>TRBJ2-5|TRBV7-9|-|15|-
TGTGCCAGCAGCTTAGGGGAGACTAGTCTAGAGACCCAGTACTTC
CASSLGETSLETQYF
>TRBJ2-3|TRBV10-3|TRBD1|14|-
TGTGCCATCAGTAAAACCACAGGGGAAGATACGCAGTATTTT
CAISKTTGEDTQYF
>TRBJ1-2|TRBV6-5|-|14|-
TGTGCCAGCAGCCTAGAGGACACCCGGTATGGCTACACCTTC
CASSLEDTRYGYTF
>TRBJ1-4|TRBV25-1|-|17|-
TGTGCCAGCAGTGAACTACGCGGCACTGCAACTAATGAAAAACTGTTTTTT
CASSELRGTATNEKLFF
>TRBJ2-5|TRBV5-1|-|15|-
TGCGCCAGCAGCTTGGCCGCGGGGCTCCAAGAGACCCAGTACTTC
CASSLAAGLQETQYF
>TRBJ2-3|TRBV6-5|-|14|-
TGTGCCAGCAGTTTAAGGGGAAGCACAGATACGCAGTATTTT
CASSLRGSTDTQYF
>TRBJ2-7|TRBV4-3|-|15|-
TGCGCCAGCAGCCAAGATAAGGGGTTCAGCTACGAGCAGTACTTC
CASSQDKGFSYEQYF
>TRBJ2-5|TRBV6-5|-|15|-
TGTGCCAGCAGTTATTCGGGAGTGGTTGGAGAGACCCAGTACTTC
CASSYSGVVGETQYF
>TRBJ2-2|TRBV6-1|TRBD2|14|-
TGTGCCAGCAGTGGACTAGCGGTCACCGGGGAGCTGTTTTTT
CASSGLAVTGELFF
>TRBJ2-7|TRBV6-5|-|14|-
TGTGCCAGCAGTTCGGCCAGGACCTCCTACGAGCAGTACTTC
CASSSARTSYEQYF
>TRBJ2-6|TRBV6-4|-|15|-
TGTGCCAGCAGCCCCCAACCCTCTGGGGCCAACGTCCTGACTTTC
CASSPQPSGANVLTF
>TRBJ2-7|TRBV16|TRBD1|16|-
TGTGCCAGCAGCCAATTAGACAGGGCGACCTCCTACGAGCAGTACTTC
CASSQLDRATSYEQYF
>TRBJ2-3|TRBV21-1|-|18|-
TGTGCCAGCAGCAAACCCGGTAGCGGGAGGGCGAGCACAGATACGCAGTATTTT
CASSKPGSGRASTDTQYF
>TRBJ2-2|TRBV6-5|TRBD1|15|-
TGTGCCAGCAAGAGGGACAGGTCAAACACCGGGGAGCTGTTTTTT
CASKRDRSNTGELFF
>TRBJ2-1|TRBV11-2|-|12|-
TGTGCCAGCAGCCCCCAGGAGGTTGAGCAGTTCTTC
CASSPQEVEQFF
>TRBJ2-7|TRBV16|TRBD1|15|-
TGTGCCAGCAGCCAGACAGGGGGCAGTGGGTACGAGCAGTACTTC
CASSQTGGSGYEQYF
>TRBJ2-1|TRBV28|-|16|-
TGTGCCAGCAGTTCCGCGGGACTACTAGGGGGCAATGAGCAGTTCTTC
CASSSAGLLGGNEQFF
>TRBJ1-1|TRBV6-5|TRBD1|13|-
TGTGCCAGCAGAAGACAGGGGGGAACTGAAGCTTTCTTT
CASRRQGGTEAFF
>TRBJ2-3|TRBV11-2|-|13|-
TGTGCCAGCAGCTTAATAGTCACAGATACGCAGTATTTT
CASSLIVTDTQYF
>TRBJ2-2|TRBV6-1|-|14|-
TGTGCCAGCACCAAACAGGGATCCACCGGGGAGCTGTTTTTT
CASTKQGSTGELFF
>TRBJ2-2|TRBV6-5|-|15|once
TGTGCCAGCACTAAGGGTAGGGCAAACACCGGGGAGCTGTTTTTT
CASTKGRANTGELFF
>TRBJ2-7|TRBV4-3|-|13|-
TGCGCCAGCAGCCAAGATCCCGTAAACGAGCAGTACTTC
CASSQDPVNEQYF
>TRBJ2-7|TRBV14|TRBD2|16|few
TGTGCCAGCAGCCGCCTGACTAGCGGGAGCTCCTACGAGCAGTACTTC
CASSRLTSGSSYEQYF
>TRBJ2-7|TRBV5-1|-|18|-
TGCGCCAGCAGCTTGGCCCTCCCCACCAGGGGAAGCTCCTACGAGCAGTACTTC
CASSLALPTRGSSYEQYF
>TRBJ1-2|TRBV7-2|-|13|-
TGTGCCAGCAGCTTAGGTCTTAGGAGCGGCTACACCTTC
CASSLGLRSGYTF
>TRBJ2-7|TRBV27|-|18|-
TGTGCCAGCAGCCAACCCCCCCGTAAGGGGTCCAGATTCTACGAGCAGTACTTC
CASSQPPRKGSRFYEQYF
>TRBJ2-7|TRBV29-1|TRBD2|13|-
TGCAGCGCTCGACTAGCGGGACCCTACGAGCAGTACTTC
CSARLAGPYEQYF
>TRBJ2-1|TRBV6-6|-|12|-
TGTGCCAGCAGTCAGGGGGGGAATGAGCAGTTCTTC
CASSQGGNEQFF
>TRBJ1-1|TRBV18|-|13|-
TGTGCCAGCTCGGGCAGGGAGGCCACTGAAGCTTTCTTT
CASSGREATEAFF
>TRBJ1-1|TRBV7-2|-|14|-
TGTGCCAGCAGCTTAGGGGGGAGCAACACTGAAGCTTTCTTT
CASSLGGSNTEAFF
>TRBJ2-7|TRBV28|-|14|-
TGTACCAGCAGTTTATCCTATGAGTTCTACGAGCAGTACTTC
CTSSLSYEFYEQYF
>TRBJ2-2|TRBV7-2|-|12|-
TGTGCCAGCAGCCCCCCGCCCGGGGAGCTGTTTTTT
CASSPPPGELFF
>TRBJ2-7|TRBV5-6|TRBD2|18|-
TGTGCCAGCAGCTTGAGGGGACTAGCGGGGGAACTTTACTACGAGCAGTACTTC
CASSLRGLAGELYYEQYF
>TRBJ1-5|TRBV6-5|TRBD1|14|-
TGTGCCAGCAGTTTGTACAGGGGAAGGCAGCCCCAGCATTTT
CASSLYRGRQPQHF
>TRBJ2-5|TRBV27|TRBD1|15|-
TGTGCCAGCAGTCCGGGGACAGGGGTTACGGAGACCCAGTACTTC
CASSPGTGVTETQYF
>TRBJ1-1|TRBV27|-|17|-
TGTGCCAGCAGTCCCCAGGGCACAGAGATCTGGTTCAGTGAAGCTTTCTTT
CASSPQGTEIWFSEAFF
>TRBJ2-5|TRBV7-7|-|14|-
TGTGCTAGCAGCTTAGGGGCAAGGGAAGAGACCCAGTACTTC
CASSLGAREETQYF
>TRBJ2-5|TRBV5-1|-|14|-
TGCGCCAGCAGCTCCCCACCGGACCTGGAGACCCAGTACTTC
CASSSPPDLETQYF
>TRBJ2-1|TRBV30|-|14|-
TGTGCCCGGGATGTTCAGGACTTTTCAAATGAGCAGTTCTTC
CARDVQDFSNEQFF
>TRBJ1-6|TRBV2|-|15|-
TGTGCCAGCTACCACCGGCAGGGTGATAATTCACCCCTCCACTTT
CASYHRQGDNSPLHF
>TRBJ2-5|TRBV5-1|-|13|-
TGCGCCAGCAGCTTGGAGAGGGCTGAGACCCAGTACTTC
CASSLERAETQYF
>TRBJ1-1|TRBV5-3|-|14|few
TGTGCCAGAAGCTTGGGAAATGAGAACACTGAAGCTTTCTTT
CARSLGNENTEAFF
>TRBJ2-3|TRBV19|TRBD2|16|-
TGTGCCAGTAGTATAAGACTAGCGGGGTCGGCGGATACGCAGTATTTT
CASSIRLAGSADTQYF
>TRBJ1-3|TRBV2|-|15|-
TGTGCCAGCAGTGATGGTCCTGTGGTTGGAAACACCATATATTTT
CASSDGPVVGNTIYF